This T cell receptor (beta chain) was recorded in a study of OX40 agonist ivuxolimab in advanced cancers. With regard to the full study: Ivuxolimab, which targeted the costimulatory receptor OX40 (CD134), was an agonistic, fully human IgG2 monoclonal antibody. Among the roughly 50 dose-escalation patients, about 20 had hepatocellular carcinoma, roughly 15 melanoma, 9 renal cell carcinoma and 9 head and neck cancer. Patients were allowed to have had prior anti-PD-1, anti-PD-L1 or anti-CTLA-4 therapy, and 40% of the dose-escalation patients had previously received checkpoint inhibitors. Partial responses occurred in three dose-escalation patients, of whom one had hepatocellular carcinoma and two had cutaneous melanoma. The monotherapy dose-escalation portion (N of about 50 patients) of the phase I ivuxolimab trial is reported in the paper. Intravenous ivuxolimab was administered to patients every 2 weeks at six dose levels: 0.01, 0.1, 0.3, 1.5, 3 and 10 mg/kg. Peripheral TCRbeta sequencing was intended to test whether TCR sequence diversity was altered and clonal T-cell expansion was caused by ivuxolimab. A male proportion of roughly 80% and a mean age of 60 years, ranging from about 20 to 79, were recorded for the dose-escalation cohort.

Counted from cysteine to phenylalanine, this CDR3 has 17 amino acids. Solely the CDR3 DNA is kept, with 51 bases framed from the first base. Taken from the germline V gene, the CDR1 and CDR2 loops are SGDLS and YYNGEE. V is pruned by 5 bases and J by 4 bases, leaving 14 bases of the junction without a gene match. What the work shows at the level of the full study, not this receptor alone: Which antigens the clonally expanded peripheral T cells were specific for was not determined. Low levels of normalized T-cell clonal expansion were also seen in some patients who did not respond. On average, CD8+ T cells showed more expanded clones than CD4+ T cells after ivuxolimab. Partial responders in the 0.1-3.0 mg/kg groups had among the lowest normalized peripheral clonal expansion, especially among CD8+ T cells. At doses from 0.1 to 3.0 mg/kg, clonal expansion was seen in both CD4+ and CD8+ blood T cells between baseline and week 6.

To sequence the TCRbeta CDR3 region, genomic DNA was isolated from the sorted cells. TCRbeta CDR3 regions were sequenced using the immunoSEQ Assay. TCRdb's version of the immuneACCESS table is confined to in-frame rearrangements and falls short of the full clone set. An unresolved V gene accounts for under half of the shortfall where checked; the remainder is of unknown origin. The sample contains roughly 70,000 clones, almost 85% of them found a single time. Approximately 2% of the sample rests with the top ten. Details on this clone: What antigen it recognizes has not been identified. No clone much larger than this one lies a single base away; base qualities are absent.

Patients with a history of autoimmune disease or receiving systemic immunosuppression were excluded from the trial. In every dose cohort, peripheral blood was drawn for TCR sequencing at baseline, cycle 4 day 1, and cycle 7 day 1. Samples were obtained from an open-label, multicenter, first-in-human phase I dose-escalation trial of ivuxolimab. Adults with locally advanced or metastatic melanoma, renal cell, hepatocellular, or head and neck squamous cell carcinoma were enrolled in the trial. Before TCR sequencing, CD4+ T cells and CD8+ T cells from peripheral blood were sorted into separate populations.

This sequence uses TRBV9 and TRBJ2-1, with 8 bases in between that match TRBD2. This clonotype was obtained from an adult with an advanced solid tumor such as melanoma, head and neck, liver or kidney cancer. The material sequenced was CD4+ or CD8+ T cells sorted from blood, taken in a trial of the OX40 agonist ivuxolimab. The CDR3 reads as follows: CASSTFGGASGYNEQFF. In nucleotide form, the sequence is TGTGCCAGCAGTACCTTCGGGGGGGCTAGCGGGTACAATGAGCAGTTCTTC. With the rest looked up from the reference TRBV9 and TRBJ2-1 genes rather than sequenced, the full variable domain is DSGVTQTPKHLITATGQRVTLRCSPRSGDLSVYWYQQSLDQGLQFLIQYYNGEERAKGNILERFSAQQFPDLHSELNLSSLELGDSALYFCASSTFGGASGYNEQFFGPGTRLTVL.